This T cell receptor beta chain was observed in a study of long-term antiretroviral therapy in people with HIV. General study points: Whereas controls had wider CDR3 length ranges, HIV repertoires had narrower ones.

This CDR3 has 14 residues. V shed 6 bases, J shed 8 bases, and the junction held 7 bases outside the gene matches. The germline gives CDR1 SNHLY, CDR2 FYNNEI. immunoSEQ v3.0 was run at survey level. Produced via immunoSEQ multiplex PCR; TCRdb's table is partial and in-frame only. Seen here are about 27,000 clones, roughly 80% observed once, and the top ten hold approximately 9.5%. As concerns this clone: The antigen is not known.

The rearrangement uses TRBV2 and TRBJ1-4; 9 bases map to TRBD1. The input for sequencing was unsorted PBMCs, taken 3 years after starting antiretroviral therapy. The sequence came from a man between 40 and 49 years old with HIV. The CDR3 is CASRAGTGSEKLFF. The CDR3 bases are TGTGCCAGCAGAGCCGGGACAGGGAGCGAAAAACTGTTTTTT. The whole variable domain, filled in from reference TRBV2 and TRBJ1-4, reads EPEVTQTPSHQVTQMGQEVILRCVPISNHLYFYWYRQILGQKVEFLVSFYNNEISEKSEIFDDQFSVERPDGSNFTLKIRSTKLEDSAMYFCASRAGTGSEKLFFGSGTQLSVL.